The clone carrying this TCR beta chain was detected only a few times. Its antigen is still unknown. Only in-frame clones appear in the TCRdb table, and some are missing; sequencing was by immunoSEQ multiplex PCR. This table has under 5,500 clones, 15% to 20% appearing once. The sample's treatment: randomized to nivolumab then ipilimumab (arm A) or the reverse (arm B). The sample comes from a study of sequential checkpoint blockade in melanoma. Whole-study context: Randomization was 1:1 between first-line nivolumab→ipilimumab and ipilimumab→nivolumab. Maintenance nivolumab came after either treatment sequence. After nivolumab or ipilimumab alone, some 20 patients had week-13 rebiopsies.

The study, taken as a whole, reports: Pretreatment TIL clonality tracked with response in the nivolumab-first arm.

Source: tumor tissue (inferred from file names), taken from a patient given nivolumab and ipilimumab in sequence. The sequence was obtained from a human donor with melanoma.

CDR3 sequence: CASSLVAGNGSPLHF. The CDR3 DNA sequence: TGTGCCAGCAGCTTAGTCGCGGGGAACGGTTCACCCCTCCACTTT. The chain links TRBV11-3 to TRBJ1-6; D unclear. Trimming removed 1 base from V and 9 bases from J, with 13 bases in between. The germline V gene encodes CDR1 SGHNT and CDR2 YENEEA. CDR3 size: 15 residues.